The 18 T cell receptor beta chains reported below all come from one sample, sequenced in a study of OX40 agonist ivuxolimab in advanced cancers. Clones were sequenced by immunoSEQ multiplex PCR, and TCRdb holds only the in-frame ones, with some missing. The sample yields over 85,000 clones, about 80% seen once. This specimen consisted of CD4+ or CD8+ T cells sorted from blood, obtained in a trial of the OX40 agonist ivuxolimab. These receptors all stem from an adult with an advanced solid tumor such as melanoma, head and neck, liver or kidney cancer.

V usage is TRBV6-5 and J usage is TRBJ2-7; D perhaps matches TRBD1 (5 bases). The CDR3 has 12 amino acids. Germline lookup yields CDR1 MNHEY and CDR2 SVGAGI. Trimming took 1 base from V and 6 from J, leaving 7 bases between them. CDR3 sequence (DNA): TGTGCCAGCAGTTACTTAAGGGGCGAGCAGTACTTC. It encodes CASSYLRGEQYF.

This rearrangement joins TRBV7-2 to TRBJ2-1; D remains ambiguous. Looked up from germline, CDR1 is SGHTA and CDR2 is FQGNSA. Trimming left V 5 bases short and J 8 bases short, with 22 bases between. This CDR3 spans 16 amino acids. CDR3 residues: CASSRASGVTSDEQFF. The CDR3, as DNA: TGTGCCAGCAGCCGAGCCAGTGGGGTAACGAGCGATGAGCAGTTCTTC.

J is TRBJ1-1 and V is TRBV5-1, with TRBD1 as a possible D gene (5 bases). CDR3 length: 15 amino acids. With 0 bases removed from V and 2 bases from J, the gap between germline ends came to 11 bases. Per germline, CDR1 SGHRS and CDR2 YFSETQ. CDR3 protein: CASSLVPGVNTEAFF. The CDR3 nucleotides are TGCGCCAGCAGCTTGGTACCGGGGGTTAACACTGAAGCTTTCTTT. Full variable domain (outside the CDR3, taken from reference TRBV5-1 and TRBJ1-1): KAGVTQTPRYLIKTRGQQVTLSCSPISGHRSVSWYQQTPGQGLQFLFEYFSETQRNKGNFPGRFSGRQFSNSRSEMNVSTLELGDSALYLCASSLVPGVNTEAFFGQGTRLTVV.

The V call is TRBV5-1, the J call TRBJ1-3; TRBD1 agrees at 7 bases. The CDR3 is 17 amino acids. Germline loops: CDR1 SGHRS, CDR2 YFSETQ. V was clipped by 0 bases and J by 7 bases; unmatched bases: 13. The CDR3 nucleotides read TGCGCCAGCAGCTTGGAAGGACAGGCGGCACTACGGAACACCATATATTTT. This gives the protein CASSLEGQAALRNTIYF.

The V and J genes are TRBV29-1 and TRBJ1-2; perhaps TRBD1 as D (5 bases). The length of the CDR3 is 12 residues. From germline, CDR1 is SQVTM and CDR2 ANQGSEA. Trimming shortened V by 4 bases and J by 8 bases, and 14 bases separated the two germline ends. CDR3 nucleotide sequence: TGCAGCGTTGGGGACCGGACCCGCGGCTACACCTTC. It codes for CSVGDRTRGYTF. Full variable domain (missing parts from reference TRBV29-1 and TRBJ1-2): SAVISQKPSRDICQRGTSLTIQCQVDSQVTMMFWYRQQPGQSLTLIATANQGSEATYESGFVIDKFPISRPNLTFSTLTVSNMSPEDSSIYLCSVGDRTRGYTFGSGTRLTVV.

This clone was detected a few times. This chain uses TRBV27 with TRBJ1-4; TRBD1 matches at 8 bases. Germline CDR1 is MNHEY and CDR2 is SMNVEV (reference sequence). The CDR3 has 16 residues. V trimming: 6 bases; J trimming: 3 bases; junction bases outside the gene matches: 9. DNA for the CDR3: TGTGCCAGCAGGAGGATCCAGGGGGCGGCTAATGAAAAACTGTTTTTT. Amino acid sequence: CASRRIQGAANEKLFF.

The V and J genes are TRBV27 and TRBJ2-7; 7 nucleotides match TRBD1. The CDR3 runs 14 residues. The trim removed 5 bases at V and 5 bases at J, leaving 9 bases unmatched. The germline gives CDR1 MNHEY, CDR2 SMNVEV (reference sequence). DNA for the CDR3: TGTGCCAGCAGTAAACAGGGGTTAGGAAACGAGCAGTACTTC. This translates into CASSKQGLGNEQYF.

V is TRBV4-1 and J is TRBJ2-3; 12 bases align to TRBD2. Per germline, CDR1 MGHRA and CDR2 YSYEKL. The V segment lost 4 bases and the J segment 8 bases; nucleotides outside the gene matches: 10. This CDR3 has 16 amino acids. The CDR3 here is CASSPLGASGGVTQYF. The CDR3 region has the DNA TGCGCCAGCAGCCCTCTTGGGGCTAGCGGGGGGGTTACGCAGTATTTT.

The chain has TRBV19 and TRBJ1-1; possibly TRBD1 for D (6 bases). With 10 bases removed from V and 2 bases from J, the gap between germline ends came to 17 bases. The CDR3 extends over 14 amino acids. CDR1 is LNHDA and CDR2 is SQIVND in the germline V gene (reference sequence). The CDR3 DNA follows: TGTGCCACAGGCGGATGGGACACAAACACTGAAGCTTTCTTT. Residues: CATGGWDTNTEAFF. Full variable domain (remainder filled in from reference TRBV19 and TRBJ1-1): DGGITQSPKYLFRKEGQNVTLSCEQNLNHDAMYWYRQDPGQGLRLIYYSQIVNDFQKGDIAEGYSVSREKKESFPLTVTSAQKNPTAFYLCATGGWDTNTEAFFGQGTRLTVV.

V gene TRBV9 combines with J gene TRBJ1-6; D uncertain. The CDR3 is 14 amino acids. CDR1 is SGDLS and CDR2 is YYNGEE in the germline V gene. Trimming shortened V by 0 bases and J by 10 bases, and 11 bases separated the two germline ends. In nucleotides, the CDR3 is TGTGCCAGCAGCGTAGCTCCTATCGGCTCACCCCTCCACTTT. This gives the protein CASSVAPIGSPLHF. Variable domain in full (rest from reference TRBV9 and TRBJ1-6): DSGVTQTPKHLITATGQRVTLRCSPRSGDLSVYWYQQSLDQGLQFLIQYYNGEERAKGNILERFSAQQFPDLHSELNLSSLELGDSALYFCASSVAPIGSPLHFGNGTRLTVT.

The chain employs TRBV2 and TRBJ2-7; weak D call: TRBD1 (6 bases). The V end lost 1 base, the J end lost 4 bases, and 11 bases lay between the germline ends. The germline CDR1 and CDR2 sequences are SNHLY and FYNNEI. CDR3 length: 14 amino acids. The CDR3 DNA sequence: TGTGCCAGCAGTGAAGGAAGACAGGCGTACGAGCAGTACTTC. Its translation: CASSEGRQAYEQYF. Looking up the rest from reference TRBV2 and TRBJ2-7 gives the full variable domain: EPEVTQTPSHQVTQMGQEVILRCVPISNHLYFYWYRQILGQKVEFLVSFYNNEISEKSEIFDDQFSVERPDGSNFTLKIRSTKLEDSAMYFCASSEGRQAYEQYFGPGTRLTVT.

The rearrangement joins TRBV5-5 to TRBJ2-7; D may be TRBD1 (8 bases). The V end was cut by 4 bases, the J end by 4 bases, with 21 bases between. Germline V CDR1 and CDR2: SGHKS, YYEKEE (reference sequence). The CDR3 runs 16 residues. For the CDR3, the DNA is TGTGCCAGCAGCACACGCCGCGGACAGGGAGGGTACGAGCAGTACTTC. The encoded protein is CASSTRRGQGGYEQYF.

CDR3 sequence reads: CASSFLAVGAEAFF. CDR3 nucleotides: TGTGCCAGCAGCTTCCTGGCGGTCGGCGCTGAAGCTTTCTTT. The chain combines TRBV5-6 with TRBJ1-1, with D uncertain. The CDR3 length is 14 residues. V dropped 2 bases and J dropped 6 bases, with 14 bases sitting between them. Germline V gene lookup returns CDR1 SGHDT and CDR2 YYEEEE.

The rearrangement joins TRBV5-6 to TRBJ2-1, with 16 bases lining up with TRBD2. The CDR3 is 18 residues long. J was trimmed by 6 bases and V by 6 bases; bases with no gene match: 12. Per germline, CDR1 SGHDT and CDR2 YYEEEE. As DNA, the CDR3 is TGTGCCAGCACCCCAGTGGGACTAGCGGGAGGGGTACGCAATGAGCAGTTCTTC. Protein sequence: CASTPVGLAGGVRNEQFF.

The gene calls are TRBV2 and TRBJ1-1; possible D gene TRBD1, 5 bases. The V end was cut by 5 bases, the J end by 5 bases, with 18 bases between. The CDR3 contains 15 residues. In germline, CDR1 is SNHLY, CDR2 FYNNEI. CDR3: CASSPTPLGGTEAFF. Written as DNA, the CDR3 is TGTGCCAGCAGTCCGACCCCCCTGGGGGGTACTGAAGCTTTCTTT.

The CDR3 DNA reads TGTGCCAGCTCACCAGGGACAGGGAGTCGCGCTTTCTTT. Amino acid sequence: CASSPGTGSRAFF. V gene TRBV18 combines with J gene TRBJ1-1; 9 bases are a match to TRBD1. Germline V gives CDR1 KGHSH, CDR2 LQKENI. The CDR3 has 13 amino acids. The V and J ends lost 2 bases and 11 bases, in that order; junction bases with no gene match: 6.

This chain joins TRBV6-5 and TRBJ1-6; D gene uncertain. The CDR3 consists of 13 residues. CDR1 is MNHEY, CDR2 SVGAGI, per germline. V shed 2 bases and J shed 10 bases, with 9 bases lying between them. As DNA, the CDR3 is TGTGCCAGCAGTTACAGAGGAGGATCACCCCTCCACTTT. This sequence encodes CASSYRGGSPLHF.

The rearrangement joins TRBV5-8 to TRBJ1-2; D is perhaps TRBD1 (5 bases). Trimming stripped 8 bases from V and 2 bases from J, with 16 bases between. Germline lookup yields CDR1 SGHTS and CDR2 YDEGEE. The CDR3 has 14 amino acids. CDR3 sequence: CARTSVGANYGYTF. CDR3 DNA sequence: TGTGCCAGGACAAGTGTAGGGGCGAACTATGGCTACACCTTC. Variable domain in full (rest from reference TRBV5-8 and TRBJ1-2): EAGVTQSPTHLIKTRGQQATLRCSPISGHTSVYWYQQALGLGLQFLLWYDEGEERNRGNFPPRFSGRQFPNYSSELNVNALELEDSALYLCARTSVGANYGYTFGSGTRLTVV.